Listed here is a single T cell receptor beta chain. No antigen is known for it. The source of the sample is a study of shared clonotypes between healthy human individuals. Study as a whole: The cohort had two women and a few men, ages 18 to 49. Whole-study findings and limits: An anticipated effect of sequencing depth on clonotype sharing among donors was recognized.

This CDR3 has 15 amino acids. V lost 5 bases and J lost 6, with 17 bases in between. Germline-derived CDR1 and CDR2 are SEHNR and FQNEAQ (reference sequence). Each of the donors was a healthy adult who was HIV-negative and had not had a recent acute infection or vaccination. Clones were read by immunoSEQ multiplex PCR, and TCRdb kept only the in-frame ones, dropping some. This table holds under 600,000 clones, around 77% found once. Sequenced input: PBMCs. The gene calls are TRBV7-9 and TRBJ2-1; the D gene is possibly TRBD2 (7 bases). This TCR derives from a woman aged 40 to 50 in good health. Some clones in this sample may be carry-over from other donors' samples. CDR3 residues: CASSGRGLPTNEQFF. Here the CDR3 DNA reads TGTGCCAGCAGCGGCAGGGGACTACCTACCAATGAGCAGTTCTTC. Using reference TRBV7-9 and TRBJ2-1 for the parts outside the CDR3, the full variable domain is DTGVSQNPRHKITKRGQNVTFRCDPISEHNRLYWYRQTLGQGPEFLTYFQNEAQLEKSRLLSDRFSAERPKGSFSTLEIQRTEQGDSAMYLCASSGRGLPTNEQFFGPGTRLTVL.